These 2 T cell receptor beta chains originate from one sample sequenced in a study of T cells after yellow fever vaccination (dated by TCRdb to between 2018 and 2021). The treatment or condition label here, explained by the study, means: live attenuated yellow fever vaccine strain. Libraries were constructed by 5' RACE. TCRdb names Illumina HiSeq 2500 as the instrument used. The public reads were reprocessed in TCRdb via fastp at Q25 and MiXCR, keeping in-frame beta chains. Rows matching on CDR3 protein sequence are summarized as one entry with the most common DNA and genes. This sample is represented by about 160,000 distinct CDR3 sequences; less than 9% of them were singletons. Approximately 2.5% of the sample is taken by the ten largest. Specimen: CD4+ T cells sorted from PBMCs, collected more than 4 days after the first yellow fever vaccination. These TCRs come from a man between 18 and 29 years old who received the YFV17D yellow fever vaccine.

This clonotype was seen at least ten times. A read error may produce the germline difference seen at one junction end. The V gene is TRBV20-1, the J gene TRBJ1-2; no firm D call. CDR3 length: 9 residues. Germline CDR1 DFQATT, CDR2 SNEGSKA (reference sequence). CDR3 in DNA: TGCAGTGCCGGCGGGTGGCGGCCGTGG. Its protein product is CSAGGWRPW.

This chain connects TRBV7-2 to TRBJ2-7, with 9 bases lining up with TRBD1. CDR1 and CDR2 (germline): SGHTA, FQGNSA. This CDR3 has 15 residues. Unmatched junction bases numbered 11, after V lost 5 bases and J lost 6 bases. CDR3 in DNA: TGTGCCAGCAGCCTCGAGTCCGGGACAGGGACCGAGCAGTACTTC. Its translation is CASSLESGTGTEQYF. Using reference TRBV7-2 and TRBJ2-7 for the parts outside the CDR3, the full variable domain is GAGVSQSPSNKVTEKGKDVELRCDPISGHTALYWYRQSLGQGLEFLIYFQGNSAPDKSGLPSDRFSAERTGGSVSTLTIQRTQQEDSAVYLCASSLESGTGTEQYFGPGTRLTVT.